The 13 T cell receptor beta chains below were found in one sample sequenced in a study of identical twins. TCRdb independently ran MiXCR on the 5' RACE reads; one entry per CDR3 protein. The table shows 500,000 to 700,000 distinct CDR3 sequences, with under 8.5% occurring only once. The same sample was also used in a study of yellow fever vaccine responses in identical twins.

Specimen: PBMCs. The source is a woman aged 18-29 years in good health.

This clonotype showed up many times. The chain couples TRBV10-3 to TRBJ2-1; TRBD2 agrees at 7 bases. Germline-derived CDR1 and CDR2 are ENHRY and SYGVKD. The ends lost 6 bases at V and 8 bases at J; junction bases unmatched: 4. The CDR3 is 12 amino acids. This chain's CDR3 is CAISGDYHEQFF. CDR3 nucleotides: TGTGCCATCAGCGGGGACTATCATGAGCAGTTCTTC.

This chain joins TRBV6-1 and TRBJ2-7; possibly TRBD2 for D (5 bases). Germline V lookup: CDR1 MNHNS, CDR2 SASEGT. CDR3 size: 14 residues. V was clipped by 5 bases and J by 2 bases, with 13 bases between them. CDR3 nucleotide sequence: TGTGCCAGCAGTACCACCGGACTCGCCTACGAGCAGTACGTC. Protein: CASSTTGLAYEQYV.

This clonotype was observed many times. The chain combines TRBV9 with TRBJ2-3, with 8 nucleotides matching TRBD2. Germline V gene data show CDR1 as SGDLS and CDR2 as YYNGEE. The CDR3 contains 17 residues. V was pared by 4 bases and J by 2 bases, with 12 bases of the junction left unmatched. The CDR3 region is CASSIESAGGITDTQYF. CDR3 nucleotide sequence: TGTGCCAGCAGCATCGAGTCGGCGGGAGGTATCACAGATACGCAGTATTTT. The whole variable domain, filled in from reference TRBV9 and TRBJ2-3, reads DSGVTQTPKHLITATGQRVTLRCSPRSGDLSVYWYQQSLDQGLQFLIQYYNGEERAKGNILERFSAQQFPDLHSELNLSSLELGDSALYFCASSIESAGGITDTQYFGPGTRLTVL.

The chain couples TRBV12-3 or TRBV12-4 to TRBJ2-2; the D is unclear. The CDR3 length is 12 residues. Trimming pared 3 bases from V and 6 bases from J, leaving 5 bases between. CDR3 nucleotide sequence: TGTGCCAGCAGTTTCTACCCCGGGGAGCTGTTTTTT. Translated: CASSFYPGELFF.

This clonotype was observed many times. The chain has TRBV6-5 and TRBJ2-3; D is possibly TRBD1 or TRBD2 (5 bases each). Germline V gene sequence: CDR1 MNHEY, CDR2 SVGAGI. V shed 1 base and J shed 1 base, with 15 bases lying between them. The CDR3 is made up of 17 amino acids. This CDR3 reads CASSYFRGQQGTDTQYF. As DNA, the CDR3 is TGTGCCAGCAGTTACTTTCGCGGGCAACAGGGCACAGATACGCAGTATTTT.

V and J are TRBV24-1 and TRBJ1-1, with D tentatively TRBD1 (5 bases). In germline, CDR1 is KGHDR, CDR2 SFDVKD. Trimming pared 9 bases from V and 2 bases from J, leaving 12 bases between. The CDR3 runs 13 residues. In DNA form, the CDR3 reads TGTGCCACCCAGCCGGGGCCTAACACTGAAGCTTTCTTT. This gives the protein CATQPGPNTEAFF.

In this sample, this clonotype turned up a few times. The V and J genes are TRBV2 and TRBJ2-5; 14 nucleotides align to TRBD2. Germline V gene lookup returns CDR1 SNHLY and CDR2 FYNNEI. This CDR3 comprises 16 residues. The trim removed 2 bases at V and 3 bases at J, leaving 2 bases unmatched. CDR3 in DNA: TGTGCCAGCAGTGAATGGGGACTAGCGGGGGAAGAGACCCAGTACTTC. Amino acids: CASSEWGLAGEETQYF. Full variable domain (missing parts from reference TRBV2 and TRBJ2-5): EPEVTQTPSHQVTQMGQEVILRCVPISNHLYFYWYRQILGQKVEFLVSFYNNEISEKSEIFDDQFSVERPDGSNFTLKIRSTKLEDSAMYFCASSEWGLAGEETQYFGPGTRLLVL.

This clonotype has a count of ten or more. DNA for the CDR3: TGTGCCAGCAGCCAGGCAAGTAGCTATGGCTACACCTTC. The encoded protein is CASSQASSYGYTF. The chain combines TRBV3-1 with TRBJ1-2; D unclear. The V gene lost 3 bases and the J gene lost 4 bases, with 9 bases spanning the gap. CDR1 and CDR2 from the germline V gene are LGHDT and YNNKEL (reference sequence). The CDR3 length is 13 residues.

This clonotype was seen repeatedly, ten times or more. The V call is TRBV5-1, the J call TRBJ2-5; D gene ambiguous. V lost 5 bases and J lost 5, with 13 bases in between. Germline V gene lookup returns CDR1 SGHRS and CDR2 YFSETQ. The CDR3 extends over 13 amino acids. CDR3 loop: CASSRTFRETQYF. CDR3 nucleotides: TGCGCCAGCAGTCGAACCTTCCGGGAGACCCAGTACTTC. The variable domain in full, with the rest retrieved from reference TRBV5-1 and TRBJ2-5, is KAGVTQTPRYLIKTRGQQVTLSCSPISGHRSVSWYQQTPGQGLQFLFEYFSETQRNKGNFPGRFSGRQFSNSRSEMNVSTLELGDSALYLCASSRTFRETQYFGPGTRLLVL.

V and J are TRBV20-1 and TRBJ1-4; TRBD1 agrees at 8 bases. Germline V gene data show CDR1 as DFQATT and CDR2 as SNEGSKA (reference sequence). V shed 6 bases and J 7 bases; nucleotides not matched to a gene: 7. The CDR3 runs to 13 residues. The CDR3 sequence: CSAPGQGAEKLFF. The CDR3 coding sequence is TGCAGTGCGCCGGGGCAGGGGGCTGAAAAACTGTTTTTT.

This clonotype appeared a few times. The chain is built from TRBV10-3 and TRBJ2-1; maybe TRBD2 (6 bases). This CDR3 is 13 amino acids long. Trimming shortened V by 3 bases and J by 7 bases, and 10 bases separated the two germline ends. Germline V gene sequence: CDR1 ENHRY, CDR2 SYGVKD. CDR3 coding DNA: TGTGCCATCAGTGATTTAGCGGAAAATGAGCAGTTCTTC. It yields the protein CAISDLAENEQFF.

This clonotype was seen repeatedly, ten times or more. V gene TRBV12-3 or TRBV12-4 combines with J gene TRBJ2-1; D gene unclear. CDR3 size: 12 residues. The V end was cut by 6 bases, the J end by 4 bases, with 7 bases between. Here the CDR3 reads CASSSRYNEQFF. The CDR3 nucleotides read TGTGCCAGCAGCTCCCGGTACAATGAGCAGTTCTTC.

This clonotype was counted many times. The chain joins TRBV5-1 to TRBJ2-1; D remains ambiguous. This CDR3 has 14 amino acids. V was pared by 0 bases and J by 8 bases, with 12 bases between. CDR1 and CDR2 (germline): SGHRS, YFSETQ. This chain's CDR3 is CASSLELPSDEQFF. The CDR3 region has the DNA TGCGCCAGCAGCTTGGAACTCCCATCGGATGAGCAGTTCTTC.